This TCR beta chain was observed in a study of T cell clonotyping in hematopoietic cell transplantation listed by TCRdb under 2021. At the level of the whole study: Pretransplant recipient samples were obtained after cytoreduction. In the study, around 130 blood samples were gathered from some 32 consecutive transplant recipients and their related donors. Patients were recruited between 2015 and 2017 and followed until late 2020 or death.

Concerning this clone itself: It has no known antigen specificity. Base qualities are not recorded, but no much larger clone differs from it by a single base.

In light of the paper, this sample's time point label describes: recipient sample about 28 days before transplant, after cytoreduction. Blood from recipients was drawn about 28 days before transplant and again at days 30, 100 and 180 after transplant. Nuclei Lysis Solution was used to extract genomic DNA from fresh or cryopreserved unfractionated peripheral blood mononuclear cells. TCR beta CDR3 regions were amplified from genomic DNA with the immunoSEQ assay, a bias-controlled multiplex PCR using V- and J-specific primers. A second PCR step added a proprietary barcode and Illumina adapter sequences to the CDR3 amplicons. An Illumina MiSeq instrument was used to sequence the CDR3 libraries. Processing in the source paper ran as follows. Export and quality control were performed with immunoSEQ Analyzer 3.0, and downstream analyses were performed with R Bioconductor and Immunarch. Only productive rearrangements in the normalized downsampled data set were used to calculate repertoire metrics. In the normalized cohort, clonotypes with more than 5 templates were defined as pathologically expanded. The Inverse Simpson Index served as the measure of repertoire diversity. To capture all clonotypes, the CMV-specificity analyses were run on the non-normalized data set. TCRdb provides this immuneACCESS table in a form limited to in-frame rearrangements. Some clones are lacking; in checked studies, under half of them reflect an unresolved V gene, and why the rest are absent is not known. That table supplies the V and J calls and clone size; D and trimming were determined from the DNA. This sample comprises some 36,000 clones, approximately 95% of them detected only once. The ten largest clones take up 1.5% to 2% of the sample.

Results and caveats for the whole study, not just this receptor: Broader posttransplant TCR repertoire diversity was predicted by donor and pretransplant recipient Inverse Simpson Index values. The sample size was limited, and CD4 and CD8 repertoire contributions could not be separated because cells were not sorted. After transplant, TCR diversity in recipients dropped, and pathologically expanded clonotypes climbed progressively between day 30 and day 180. Just a small fraction of recipient repertoires overlapped with donor repertoires, and more than 97% appeared de novo at the given depth.

Germline trimming amounts to 0 bases on V and 6 bases on J, with 8 as the count of junction bases outside the gene matches. The CDR3 numbers 15 residues from cysteine through phenylalanine. Solely the CDR3 DNA is kept, with 45 bases framed from the first base. The germline V gene sets CDR1 to SGHRS and CDR2 to YFSETQ. Recombination joined TRBV5-1 with TRBJ1-2; 7 central nucleotides agree with TRBD1. The input for sequencing was peripheral blood mononuclear cells, taken before stem cell transplant. This clonotype was sampled from a man aged 40-49 years with chronic myeloid leukemia. Some clones in this sample may be carry-over from other donors' samples. The CDR3 loop reads CASSLADRVRDGYTF. The DNA is TGCGCCAGCAGCTTGGCCGACAGGGTACGAGATGGCTACACCTTC. With the portions outside the CDR3 filled from the reference TRBV5-1 and TRBJ1-2 genes, the complete variable region becomes KAGVTQTPRYLIKTRGQQVTLSCSPISGHRSVSWYQQTPGQGLQFLFEYFSETQRNKGNFPGRFSGRQFSNSRSEMNVSTLELGDSALYLCASSLADRVRDGYTFGSGTRLTVV.